The 7 T cell receptor beta chains presented below share a single source sample, sequenced in a study of blood T cell repertoires in COVID-19. Assay: immunoSEQ multiplex PCR; the TCRdb copy retains only in-frame clones and omits some. Of approximately 400,000 clones listed, approximately 90% are singletons. The specimen sequenced was peripheral blood. These receptors were obtained from a woman between 45 and 60 years old with COVID-19, enrolled during active disease.

This clone was seen just once. The chain links TRBV6-2 or TRBV6-3 to TRBJ1-5; no clear D gene. The CDR3 totals 14 residues. Trimming cost V 6 bases and J 6 bases, with 15 bases left between them. Germline V gene lookup returns CDR1 MNHEY and CDR2 SVGEGT. The CDR3 here is CASSPRRAGQPQHF. As DNA, the CDR3 is TGTGCCAGCAGCCCCCGTCGGGCGGGTCAGCCCCAGCATTTT.

A single count supports this clone. This chain links TRBV7-4 with TRBJ2-7, with a weak D call TRBD1 (6 bases). This CDR3 region has 15 residues. With 1 base removed from V and 3 bases from J, the gap between germline ends came to 13 bases. CDR1 and CDR2 (germline): SGHVT, SQSDAQ. The CDR3 DNA reads TGTGCCAGCAGCTTAGTTCCGACAGGATACTACGAGCAGTACTTC. Encoded protein: CASSLVPTGYYEQYF.

The chain uses TRBV28 and TRBJ2-7, with 7 positions matching TRBD2. V gave up 7 bases and J gave up 5 bases; unmatched junction bases: 5. The germline V gene has CDR1 MDHEN and CDR2 SYDVKM. This CDR3 comprises 12 residues. This CDR3 is CASTMGRDEQYF. The CDR3 DNA sequence: TGTGCCAGCACCATGGGGAGGGACGAGCAGTACTTC.

The V gene is TRBV5-1, the J gene TRBJ1-1; no reliable D call. V lost 3 bases, J lost 0 bases, and 12 bases lay in between. The CDR3 runs to 15 residues. The V gene's germline CDR1 is SGHRS and CDR2 YFSETQ. CDR3 protein: CASSWEEGLNTEAFF. DNA of the CDR3: TGCGCCAGCAGCTGGGAGGAGGGCTTGAACACTGAAGCTTTCTTT.

The CDR3 loop is CASTQGEIDTEAFF. The CDR3 nucleotides are TGTGCCAGCACCCAGGGGGAGATTGACACTGAAGCTTTCTTT. This chain connects TRBV6-6 to TRBJ1-1; 7 bases agree with TRBD1. The CDR3 extends over 14 amino acids. V shed 7 bases, J shed 3 bases, and the junction held 8 bases outside the gene matches. The germline V gene encodes CDR1 MNHNY and CDR2 SVGAGI (reference sequence).

This rearrangement joins TRBV15 to TRBJ2-3; D possibly corresponds to TRBD1 (5 bases). This CDR3 is 16 amino acids long. Germline CDR1 is LNHNV and CDR2 is YYDKDF (reference sequence). With 0 bases removed from V and 7 bases from J, the gap between germline ends came to 17 bases. In DNA form, the CDR3 reads TGTGCCACCAGCAGAGAGACAGATCCAAAATCTAATACGCAGTATTTT. As protein: CATSRETDPKSNTQYF.

This rearrangement joins TRBV14 to TRBJ1-2; TRBD1 might be the D (5 bases). The CDR3 length is 12 residues. The V gene's germline CDR1 is SGHDN and CDR2 FVKESK. The germline V and J ends were trimmed by 2 bases and 8 bases, with 9 bases remaining between them. CDR3 DNA: TGTGCCAGCAGCCAACAGGGCCGCGGCTACACCTTC. Translating gives CASSQQGRGYTF.